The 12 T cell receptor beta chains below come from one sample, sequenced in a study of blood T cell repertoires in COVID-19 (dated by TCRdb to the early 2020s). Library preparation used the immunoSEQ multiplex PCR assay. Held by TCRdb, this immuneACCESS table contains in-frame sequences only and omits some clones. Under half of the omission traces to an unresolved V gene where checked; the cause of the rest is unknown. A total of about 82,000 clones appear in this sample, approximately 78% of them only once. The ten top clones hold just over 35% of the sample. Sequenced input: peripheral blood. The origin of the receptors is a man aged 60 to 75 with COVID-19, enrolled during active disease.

As DNA, the CDR3 is TGTGCCAGCAGCTTTCCACAGGGGACCATATATTTT. Its translation: CASSFPQGTIYF. This chain links TRBV7-9 with TRBJ1-3; 7 nucleotides line up with TRBD1. The CDR3 sequence is 12 residues long. CDR1 and CDR2 (germline): SEHNR, FQNEAQ (reference sequence). Unmatched junction bases numbered 3, after V lost 3 bases and J lost 10 bases.

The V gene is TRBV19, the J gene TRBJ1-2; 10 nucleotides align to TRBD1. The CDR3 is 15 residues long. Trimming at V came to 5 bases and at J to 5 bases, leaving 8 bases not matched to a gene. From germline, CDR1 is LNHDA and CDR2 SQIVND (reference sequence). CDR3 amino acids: CASSSRTGGEYGYTF. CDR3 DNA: TGTGCCAGTAGTTCTCGGACAGGGGGGGAATATGGCTACACCTTC. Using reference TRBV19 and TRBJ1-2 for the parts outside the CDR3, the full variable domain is DGGITQSPKYLFRKEGQNVTLSCEQNLNHDAMYWYRQDPGQGLRLIYYSQIVNDFQKGDIAEGYSVSREKKESFPLTVTSAQKNPTAFYLCASSSRTGGEYGYTFGSGTRLTVV.

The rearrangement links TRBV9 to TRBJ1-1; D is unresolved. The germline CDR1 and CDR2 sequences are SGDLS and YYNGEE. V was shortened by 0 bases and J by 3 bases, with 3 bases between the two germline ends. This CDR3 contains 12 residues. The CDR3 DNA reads TGTGCCAGCAGCGTAGGCGACACTGAAGCTTTCTTT. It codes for CASSVGDTEAFF.

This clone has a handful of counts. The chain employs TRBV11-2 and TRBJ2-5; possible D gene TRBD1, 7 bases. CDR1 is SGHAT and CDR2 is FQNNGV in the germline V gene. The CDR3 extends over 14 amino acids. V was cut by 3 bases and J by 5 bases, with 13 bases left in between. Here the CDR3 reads CASSFSPGGETQYF. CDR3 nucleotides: TGTGCCAGCAGCTTTTCCCCAGGGGGGGAGACCCAGTACTTC.

The CDR3 region has the DNA TGCGCCAGCAGCTTGGCCGAGAGGGGGCGGCATCAGCCCCAGCATTTT. Protein product: CASSLAERGRHQPQHF. J is TRBJ1-5 and V is TRBV5-1; 7 bases are a match to TRBD1. CDR3 length: 16 residues. Germline loops: CDR1 SGHRS, CDR2 YFSETQ. The J segment lost 5 bases and the V segment lost 0 bases, leaving 8 bases of the junction unmatched.

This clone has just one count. CDR3 residues: CASSDLRQSRDQPQHF. The CDR3 DNA follows: TGTGCCAGCTCGGACCTTAGACAGAGTAGGGATCAGCCCCAGCATTTT. The chain uses TRBV27 and TRBJ1-5; D is possibly TRBD1 (5 bases). The V and J ends lost 8 bases and 5 bases respectively, with 22 bases between them. CDR1 and CDR2 (germline): MNHEY, SMNVEV (reference sequence). The CDR3 totals 16 residues.

CDR3 nucleotide sequence: TGTGCCAGCAACCCACAGACAGTCCCCATAGGCGAGCAGTACTTC. Its translation is CASNPQTVPIGEQYF. The J gene is TRBJ2-7, the V gene TRBV2; the D gene is possibly TRBD1 (5 bases). CDR1 and CDR2 from the germline V gene are SNHLY and FYNNEI. The CDR3 has 15 amino acids. V dropped 7 bases and J dropped 6 bases, with 22 bases sitting between them.

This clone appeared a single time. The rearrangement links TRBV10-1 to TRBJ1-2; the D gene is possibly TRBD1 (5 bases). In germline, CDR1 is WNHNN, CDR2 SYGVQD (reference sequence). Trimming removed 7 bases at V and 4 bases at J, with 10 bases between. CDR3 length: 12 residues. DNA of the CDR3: TGCGCCAGCATTGCCAGGGTCTATGGCTACACCTTC. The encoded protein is CASIARVYGYTF.

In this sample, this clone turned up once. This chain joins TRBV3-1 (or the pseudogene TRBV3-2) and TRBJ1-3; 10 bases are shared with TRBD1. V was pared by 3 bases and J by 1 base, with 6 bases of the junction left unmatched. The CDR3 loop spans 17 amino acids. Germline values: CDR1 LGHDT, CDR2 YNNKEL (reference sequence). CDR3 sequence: CASSQATGGPSGNTIYF. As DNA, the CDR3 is TGTGCCAGCAGCCAGGCGACAGGGGGCCCTTCTGGAAACACCATATATTTT.

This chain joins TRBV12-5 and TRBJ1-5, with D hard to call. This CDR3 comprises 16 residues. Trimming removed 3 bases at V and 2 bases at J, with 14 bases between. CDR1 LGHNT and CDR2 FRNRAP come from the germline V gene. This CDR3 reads CASGFGVTWGNQPQHF. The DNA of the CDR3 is TGTGCTAGTGGTTTCGGGGTAACTTGGGGCAATCAGCCCCAGCATTTT.

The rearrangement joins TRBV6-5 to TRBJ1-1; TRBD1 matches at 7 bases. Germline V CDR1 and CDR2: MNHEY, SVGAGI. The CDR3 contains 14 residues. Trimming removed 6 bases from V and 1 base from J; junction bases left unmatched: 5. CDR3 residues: CASRPGQTNTEAFF. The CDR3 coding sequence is TGTGCCAGCAGACCGGGACAGACGAACACTGAAGCTTTCTTT.

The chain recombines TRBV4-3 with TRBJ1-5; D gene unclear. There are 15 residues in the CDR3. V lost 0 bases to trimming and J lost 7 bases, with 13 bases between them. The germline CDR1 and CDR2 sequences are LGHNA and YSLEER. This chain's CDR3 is CASSQDGLPGQPQHF. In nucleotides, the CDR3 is TGCGCCAGCAGCCAAGATGGACTGCCGGGACAGCCCCAGCATTTT.